This T cell receptor (beta chain) originates from a study of PD-1 blockade in classical Hodgkin lymphoma. Study in general: Patients had nivolumab dosed at 3 mg/kg, delivered intravenously every 2 weeks. Broader study findings: Complete responders' baseline diversity resembled that of newly diagnosed patients. Sources of repertoire differences remain undefined, possibly disease activity or prior therapy.

Here immunoSEQ multiplex PCR was the method, and the copy in TCRdb shows in-frame clones only, minus some. The data contain roughly 96,000 clones, approximately 89% of them seen just once; the ten biggest clones take up around 10%. Points on this clone: Its antigen is still unknown.

J was trimmed by 5 bases and V by 5 bases; bases with no gene match: 5. This CDR3 is built from 15 residues. From germline, CDR1 is SGHAT and CDR2 FQDESV (reference sequence). Brentuximab vedotin exposure varied, and every patient relapsed after autologous stem cell transplantation. This clonotype was sampled from a human donor with classical Hodgkin lymphoma. Sample: peripheral blood mononuclear cells (PBMCs), taken before the second cycle of nivolumab. The J gene is TRBJ2-7, the V gene TRBV11-1; 14 nucleotides match TRBD2. CDR3 region: CASSAGTSGSNEQYF. The CDR3 DNA sequence: TGTGCCAGCAGCGCCGGGACTAGCGGGAGTAACGAGCAGTACTTC.